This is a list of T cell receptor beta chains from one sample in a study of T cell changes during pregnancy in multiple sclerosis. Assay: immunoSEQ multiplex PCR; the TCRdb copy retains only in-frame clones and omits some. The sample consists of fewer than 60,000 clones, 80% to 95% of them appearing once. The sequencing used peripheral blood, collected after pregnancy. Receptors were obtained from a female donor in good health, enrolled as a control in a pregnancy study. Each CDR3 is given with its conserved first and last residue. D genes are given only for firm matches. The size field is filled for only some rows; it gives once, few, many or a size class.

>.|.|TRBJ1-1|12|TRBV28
CASSTPRGKAFF
TGTGCCAGCTCTACCCCCAGGGGAAAAGCTTTCTTT
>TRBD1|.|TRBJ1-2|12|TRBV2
CASRQGANGYTF
TGTGCCAGCAGGCAGGGGGCGAATGGCTACACCTTC
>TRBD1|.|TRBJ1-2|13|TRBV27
CASSSQGTYGYTF
TGTGCCAGCAGTTCACAGGGGACCTATGGCTACACCTTC
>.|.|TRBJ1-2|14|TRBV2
CASSVQGRVSGYTF
TGTGCCAGCAGCGTTCAGGGTCGAGTTTCGGGCTACACCTTC
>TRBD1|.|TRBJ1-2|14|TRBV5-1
CASSSGQGPYGYTF
TGCGCCAGCAGCTCCGGACAGGGGCCATATGGCTACACCTTC
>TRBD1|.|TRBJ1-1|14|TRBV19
CASSRQGVGTEAFF
TGTGCCAGTAGTAGACAGGGGGTGGGCACTGAAGCTTTCTTT
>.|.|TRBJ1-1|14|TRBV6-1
CASPVGGYYTEAFF
TGTGCCAGCCCCGTGGGGGGGTACTACACTGAAGCTTTCTTT
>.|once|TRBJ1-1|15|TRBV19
CASSIDPGATPEAFF
TGTGCCAGTAGTATAGATCCAGGGGCGACCCCTGAAGCTTTCTTT
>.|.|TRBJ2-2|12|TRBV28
CASSLNTGELFF
TGTGCCAGCAGCCTGAACACCGGGGAGCTGTTTTTT
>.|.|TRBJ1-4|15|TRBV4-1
CASSPWGESHEKLFF
TGCGCCAGCAGCCCGTGGGGGGAGTCCCATGAAAAACTGTTTTTT
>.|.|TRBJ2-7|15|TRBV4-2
CASSQWGGSDYEQYF
TGTGCCAGCAGCCAATGGGGGGGCTCAGACTACGAGCAGTACTTC
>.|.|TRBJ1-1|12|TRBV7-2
CASSLGNSEAFF
TGTGCCAGCAGCTTAGGTAACAGTGAAGCTTTCTTT
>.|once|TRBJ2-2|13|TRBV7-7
CASSVRGTGELFF
TGTGCCAGCAGCGTACGGGGGACCGGGGAGCTGTTTTTT
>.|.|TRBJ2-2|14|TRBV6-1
CASNRGSNTGELFF
TGTGCCAGCAATAGAGGTTCGAACACCGGGGAGCTGTTTTTT
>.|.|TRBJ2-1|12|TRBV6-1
CASSPGINEQFF
TGTGCCAGCAGCCCCGGGATAAATGAGCAGTTCTTC
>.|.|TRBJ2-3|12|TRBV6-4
CASAGTTDTQYF
TGTGCCAGCGCGGGGACCACAGATACGCAGTATTTT
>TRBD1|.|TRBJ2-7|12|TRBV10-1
CASSRTGQEQYF
TGCGCCAGCTCCCGGACAGGGCAAGAGCAGTACTTC
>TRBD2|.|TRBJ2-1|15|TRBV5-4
CASSRRSGGVNEQFF
TGTGCCAGCAGCCGTAGAAGCGGGGGGGTCAATGAGCAGTTCTTC
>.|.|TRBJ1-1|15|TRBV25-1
CASSKWRDWNTEAFF
TGTGCCAGCAGTAAGTGGAGGGATTGGAACACTGAAGCTTTCTTT
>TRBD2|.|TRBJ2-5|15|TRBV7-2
CASSRGSGRQETQYF
TGTGCCAGCAGCCGGGGTAGCGGGAGGCAAGAGACCCAGTACTTC
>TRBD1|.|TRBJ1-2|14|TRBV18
CASSSLTGPYGYTF
TGTGCCAGCTCATCATTGACAGGGCCCTATGGCTACACCTTC
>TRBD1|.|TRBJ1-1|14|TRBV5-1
CASSLAGQVYEAFF
TGCGCCAGCAGCTTGGCGGGACAGGTCTATGAAGCTTTCTTT
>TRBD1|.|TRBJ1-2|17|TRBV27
CASSLHRGRGPNYGYTF
TGTGCCAGCAGTTTACACAGGGGGCGCGGACCCAACTATGGCTACACCTTC
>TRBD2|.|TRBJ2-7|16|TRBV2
CASSDQGWRGSGRQYF
TGTGCCAGCAGTGACCAGGGTTGGCGGGGGTCCGGCAGGCAGTACTTC
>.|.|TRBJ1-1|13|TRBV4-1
CASSPRGDTEAFF
TGCGCCAGCAGCCCTAGGGGCGACACTGAAGCTTTCTTT
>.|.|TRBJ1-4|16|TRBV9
CASSGDHSGGDEKLFF
TGTGCCAGCAGCGGAGATCACAGCGGAGGTGATGAAAAACTGTTTTTT
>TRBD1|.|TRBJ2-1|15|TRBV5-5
CASSLAGTGTGEQFF
TGTGCCAGCAGCTTGGCCGGGACAGGGACGGGTGAGCAGTTCTTC
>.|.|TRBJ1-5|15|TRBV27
CASSLSGGEWQPQHF
TGTGCCAGCAGTTTAAGTGGGGGCGAGTGGCAGCCCCAGCATTTT
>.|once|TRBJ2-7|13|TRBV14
CASSQGLIYEQYF
TGTGCCAGCAGCCAGGGGCTCATCTACGAGCAGTACTTC
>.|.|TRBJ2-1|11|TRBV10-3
CAIGGYNEQFF
TGTGCCATCGGCGGTTACAATGAGCAGTTCTTC
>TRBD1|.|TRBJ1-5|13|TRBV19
CASKTGRNQPQHF
TGTGCCAGTAAGACAGGGCGCAATCAGCCCCAGCATTTT
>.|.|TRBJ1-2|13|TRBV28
CASSPGTDYGYTF
TGTGCCAGCAGTCCTGGGACTGACTATGGCTACACCTTC
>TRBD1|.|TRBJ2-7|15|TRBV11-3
CASSLDPTGGSEQYF
TGTGCCAGCAGCTTAGATCCGACAGGGGGCTCCGAGCAGTACTTC
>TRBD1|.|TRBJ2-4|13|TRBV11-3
CASSTGQGNIQYF
TGTGCCAGCAGTACCGGACAGGGCAACATTCAGTACTTC
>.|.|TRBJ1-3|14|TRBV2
CASSSGGSGNTIYF
TGTGCCAGCAGTTCCGGGGGCTCTGGAAACACCATATATTTT
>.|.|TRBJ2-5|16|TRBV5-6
CASSPGQPSYQETQYF
TGTGCCAGCAGCCCCGGACAGCCATCGTACCAAGAGACCCAGTACTTC
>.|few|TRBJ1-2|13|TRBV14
CASSPRIGYGYTF
TGTGCCAGCAGCCCGCGGATAGGCTATGGCTACACCTTC
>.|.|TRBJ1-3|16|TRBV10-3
CAIRSEAGSSGNTIYF
TGTGCCATCAGATCGGAGGCGGGGAGCTCTGGAAACACCATATATTTT
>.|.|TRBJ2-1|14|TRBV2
CASSESGSYNEQFF
TGTGCCAGCAGTGAAAGCGGTTCCTACAATGAGCAGTTCTTC
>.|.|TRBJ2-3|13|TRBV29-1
CSANRLPTDTQYF
TGCAGCGCCAACAGGTTACCCACAGATACGCAGTATTTT
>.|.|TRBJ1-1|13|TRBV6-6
CASSWAENTEAFF
TGTGCCAGCAGTTGGGCAGAGAACACTGAAGCTTTCTTT
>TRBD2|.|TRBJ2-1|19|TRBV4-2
CASSRQGTSGGYSYNEQFF
TGTGCCAGCAGCCGCCAGGGGACTAGCGGGGGATATTCCTACAATGAGCAGTTCTTC
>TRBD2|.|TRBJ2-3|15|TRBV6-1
CASSATSGGADTQYF
TGTGCCAGCAGTGCCACTAGCGGGGGTGCAGATACGCAGTATTTT
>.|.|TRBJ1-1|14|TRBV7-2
CASSWKAGDTEAFF
TGTGCCAGCAGCTGGAAAGCAGGTGACACTGAAGCTTTCTTT
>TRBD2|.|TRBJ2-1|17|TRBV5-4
CASSHMSGVPSYNEQFF
TGTGCCAGCAGTCATATGAGCGGGGTCCCTTCCTACAATGAGCAGTTCTTC
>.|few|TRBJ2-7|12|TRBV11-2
CASSFGSHEQYF
TGTGCCAGCAGCTTCGGGAGCCACGAGCAGTACTTC
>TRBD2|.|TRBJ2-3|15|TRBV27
CASSLAGGGTDTQYF
TGTGCCAGCAGTTTAGCGGGAGGTGGGACAGATACGCAGTATTTT
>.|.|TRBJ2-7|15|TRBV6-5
CASSSPGGRTYEQYF
TGTGCCAGCAGTTCCCCCGGGGGGCGCACCTACGAGCAGTACTTC
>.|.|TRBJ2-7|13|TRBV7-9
CASSLVQNYEQYF
TGTGCCAGCAGCTTAGTCCAGAACTACGAGCAGTACTTC
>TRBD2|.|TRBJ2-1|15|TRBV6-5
CASSLSGSRYNEQFF
TGTGCCAGCAGCCTTAGCGGGAGTCGCTACAATGAGCAGTTCTTC
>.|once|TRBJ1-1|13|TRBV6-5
CASSYDQGSEAFF
TGTGCCAGCAGTTATGACCAGGGGTCTGAAGCTTTCTTT
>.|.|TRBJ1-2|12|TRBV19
CASSNFGSGYTF
TGTGCCAGTAGTAATTTCGGGTCTGGCTACACCTTC
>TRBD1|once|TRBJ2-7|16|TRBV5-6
CASSSTPGDRGYEQYF
TGTGCCAGCAGCTCTACCCCCGGGGACAGGGGCTACGAGCAGTACTTC
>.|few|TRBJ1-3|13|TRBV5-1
CASSPGDGNTIYF
TGCGCCAGCAGCCCAGGGGATGGAAACACCATATATTTT
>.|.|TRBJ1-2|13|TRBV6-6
CASKDRANYGYTF
TGTGCCAGTAAGGACAGAGCTAACTATGGCTACACCTTC
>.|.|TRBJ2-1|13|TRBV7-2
CASSLAQNNEQFF
TGTGCCAGCAGCTTAGCCCAGAATAATGAGCAGTTCTTC
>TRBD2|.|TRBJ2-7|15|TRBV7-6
CASSPRLAGNYEQYF
TGTGCCAGCAGCCCTCGACTAGCGGGGAACTACGAGCAGTACTTC
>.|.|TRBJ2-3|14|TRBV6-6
CASSYGRGTDTQYF
TGTGCCAGCAGTTATGGGCGGGGCACAGATACGCAGTATTTT
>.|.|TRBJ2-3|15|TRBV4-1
CASSQAGGLTDTQYF
TGCGCCAGCAGCCAGGCGGGTGGTCTCACAGATACGCAGTATTTT
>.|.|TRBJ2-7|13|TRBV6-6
CASGTSLERAQYF
TGTGCCAGCGGAACCTCCCTCGAGCGAGCGCAGTACTTC